This TCR beta chain is drawn from a study of cytomegalovirus exposure and HLA in healthy donors. The study's findings and limits: As was reported, the classifier diagnosed cytomegalovirus status with high specificity and sensitivity. From TCR beta sequences, most subjects' HLA-A and HLA-B alleles were reportedly predicted accurately. A later analysis found TCR association rates differed by HLA locus, highest for DRB1 and lowest for HLA-C.

Primers included in the PCR were 60 Vbeta and 13 Jbeta primers. Using immunoSEQ multiplex PCR, the repertoire was profiled, and TCRdb retains in-frame clones only, with some absent. The data show 150,000 to 200,000 clones, with more than 60% seen just once and about 4.5% held by the top ten. The CDR3 covers 15 residues. Germline CDR1 and CDR2: GTSNPN and SVGIG (reference sequence). Trimming removed 2 bases at V and 3 bases at J, with 15 bases between. This clone was picked up one time. Antigen specificity is unknown. Sample: PBMCs. The TCR sequence derives from a man aged 35 to 55 in good health and CMV-seronegative. V gene TRBV30 combines with J gene TRBJ2-3; D possibly corresponds to TRBD1 (6 bases). The CDR3 protein is CAWSSNRARTDTQYF. CDR3 nucleotide sequence: TGTGCCTGGAGTTCAAACAGGGCTAGGACAGATACGCAGTATTTT.